This is a list of T cell receptor beta chains from one sample in a study of cytomegalovirus exposure and HLA in healthy donors. Measured with immunoSEQ multiplex PCR; TCRdb has only the in-frame clones, and not every one. The table records around 350,000 clones, 70% to 90% of them present only once. The sequenced sample consisted of PBMCs. Every receptor here comes from a woman aged 18-35 years in good health and CMV-seronegative. CDR3s include the opening cysteine and the closing phenylalanine or tryptophan. The D gene is left open where the match is weak. Clone size is not always given. Where it is, it says once, few, many or a class for expanded clones.

D: TRBD1; size: few; V: TRBV7-9; J: TRBJ1-5; CDR3: CASSPDRDGNQPQHF; DNA: TGTGCCAGCAGTCCGGACAGGGATGGAAATCAGCCCCAGCATTTT
D: .; size: .; V: TRBV10-1; J: TRBJ2-2; CDR3: CASSDSYRPDGELFF; DNA: TGCGCCAGCAGTGACTCATACAGGCCCGACGGGGAGCTGTTTTTT
D: .; size: .; V: TRBV2; J: TRBJ1-3; CDR3: CASSEIISSSGNTIYF; DNA: TGTGCCAGCAGTGAGATCATCAGTTCCTCTGGAAACACCATATATTTT
D: TRBD2; size: once; V: TRBV29-1; J: TRBJ2-1; CDR3: CSVEWASGRALGNEQFF; DNA: TGCAGCGTTGAATGGGCTAGCGGGAGGGCCTTGGGGAATGAGCAGTTCTTC
D: .; size: .; V: TRBV4-1; J: TRBJ2-5; CDR3: CASSQDREFQETQYF; DNA: TGCGCCAGCAGCCAAGATAGAGAATTCCAAGAGACCCAGTACTTC
D: TRBD1; size: once; V: TRBV27; J: TRBJ1-2; CDR3: CASSWAGTGDYGYTF; DNA: TGTGCCAGCAGTTGGGCCGGGACAGGGGACTATGGCTACACCTTC
D: TRBD1; size: .; V: TRBV2; J: TRBJ1-1; CDR3: CASSDPQQGGSTEAFF; DNA: TGTGCCAGCAGTGATCCCCAACAGGGGGGAAGCACTGAAGCTTTCTTT
D: TRBD1; size: .; V: TRBV6-1; J: TRBJ2-3; CDR3: CASRDRTGRTDTQYF; DNA: TGTGCCAGCAGGGACCGGACAGGTAGGACAGATACGCAGTATTTT
D: TRBD2; size: .; V: TRBV28; J: TRBJ2-5; CDR3: CASRPGGRETQYF; DNA: TGTGCCAGTCGCCCCGGCGGGAGAGAGACCCAGTACTTC
D: .; size: once; V: TRBV6-1; J: TRBJ1-6; CDR3: CASSEHRVYNSPLHF; DNA: TGTGCCAGCAGTGAACACAGGGTCTATAATTCACCCCTCCACTTT
D: TRBD2; size: .; V: TRBV30; J: TRBJ2-7; CDR3: CAWSVGSGGYEQYF; DNA: TGTGCCTGGAGTGTGGGTAGCGGGGGCTACGAGCAGTACTTC
D: TRBD1; size: once; V: TRBV28; J: TRBJ1-1; CDR3: CASNERGTGMRGTEAFF; DNA: TGTGCCAGCAATGAAAGGGGGACAGGAATGCGTGGCACTGAAGCTTTCTTT
D: TRBD1; size: .; V: TRBV5-1; J: TRBJ1-2; CDR3: CASSLVTGGVGGYTF; DNA: TGCGCCAGCAGCTTGGTTACAGGGGGCGTCGGTGGCTACACCTTC
D: TRBD1; size: .; V: TRBV18; J: TRBJ1-6; CDR3: CASSPAQGRSNSPLHF; DNA: TGTGCCAGCTCACCGGCACAGGGGAGGTCCAATTCACCCCTCCACTTT
D: TRBD1; size: .; V: TRBV9; J: TRBJ2-1; CDR3: CASTPFGTGMNNEQFF; DNA: TGTGCCAGCACCCCGTTCGGGACAGGGATGAACAATGAGCAGTTCTTC
D: .; size: .; V: TRBV5-1; J: TRBJ2-2; CDR3: CASSLDRAGSSGELFF; DNA: TGCGCCAGCAGCTTGGATAGGGCGGGAAGTTCCGGGGAGCTGTTTTTT
D: .; size: .; V: TRBV5-5; J: TRBJ2-7; CDR3: CASSLAEGAYEQYF; DNA: TGTGCCAGCAGCTTGGCCGAGGGTGCGTACGAGCAGTACTTC
D: .; size: .; V: TRBV9; J: TRBJ1-1; CDR3: CASSLQGYTEAFF; DNA: TGTGCCAGCAGCTTACAGGGATACACTGAAGCTTTCTTT
D: .; size: .; V: TRBV28; J: TRBJ2-3; CDR3: CASNIRVGGTDTQYF; DNA: TGTGCCAGCAACATCAGGGTTGGGGGCACAGATACGCAGTATTTT
D: TRBD1; size: .; V: TRBV25-1; J: TRBJ1-4; CDR3: CASSEGRGAANEKLFF; DNA: TGTGCCAGCAGTGAAGGCAGGGGGGCGGCTAATGAAAAACTGTTTTTT
D: .; size: .; V: TRBV4-1; J: TRBJ2-7; CDR3: CASSQLFQVSYEQYF; DNA: TGCGCCAGCAGCCAACTCTTCCAGGTCTCCTACGAGCAGTACTTC
D: TRBD2; size: .; V: TRBV28; J: TRBJ2-7; CDR3: CASSVAGGAYEQYF; DNA: TGTGCCAGCAGTGTAGCGGGGGGAGCCTACGAGCAGTACTTC
D: .; size: .; V: TRBV2; J: TRBJ2-2; CDR3: CASSPEGLGGELFF; DNA: TGTGCCAGCAGTCCGGAGGGCCTAGGCGGGGAGCTGTTTTTT
D: TRBD2; size: .; V: TRBV10-1; J: TRBJ2-5; CDR3: CASSEGPSGEQETQYF; DNA: TGCGCCAGCAGTGAAGGGCCAAGCGGGGAGCAAGAGACCCAGTACTTC
D: TRBD1; size: .; V: TRBV28; J: TRBJ1-2; CDR3: CASSPLGRGKGYTF; DNA: TGTGCCAGCAGTCCCCTTGGCAGGGGGAAGGGCTACACCTTC
D: .; size: .; V: TRBV4-1; J: TRBJ2-1; CDR3: CASSQDPEGRVNEQFF; DNA: TGCGCCAGCAGCCAAGATCCGGAAGGCAGGGTGAATGAGCAGTTCTTC
D: .; size: .; V: TRBV19; J: TRBJ1-1; CDR3: CASRALRGNTEAFF; DNA: TGTGCCAGTAGGGCCCTCAGGGGGAACACTGAAGCTTTCTTT
D: TRBD2; size: .; V: TRBV27; J: TRBJ2-1; CDR3: CASLRSLAGGYNEQFF; DNA: TGTGCCAGCCTTAGGTCCCTAGCGGGAGGCTACAATGAGCAGTTCTTC
D: TRBD1; size: .; V: TRBV6-5; J: TRBJ1-2; CDR3: CASSYLTTGDYGYTF; DNA: TGTGCCAGCAGTTACCTTACAACAGGGGACTATGGCTACACCTTC
D: .; size: .; V: TRBV5-8; J: TRBJ2-7; CDR3: CASSLSPGRGYEQYF; DNA: TGTGCCAGCAGCCTCTCGCCTGGAAGGGGGTACGAGCAGTACTTC
D: .; size: .; V: TRBV10-3; J: TRBJ1-1; CDR3: CAITEDRGTEAFF; DNA: TGTGCCATCACCGAGGATCGGGGCACTGAAGCTTTCTTT
D: .; size: .; V: TRBV10-3; J: TRBJ1-1; CDR3: CAISGGNTEAFF; DNA: TGTGCCATCAGTGGAGGTAACACTGAAGCTTTCTTT
D: .; size: once; V: TRBV28; J: TRBJ2-7; CDR3: CASSRTVTYEQYF; DNA: TGTGCCAGCAGCAGGACAGTGACCTACGAGCAGTACTTC
D: TRBD2; size: .; V: TRBV5-1; J: TRBJ2-1; CDR3: CASSLGTSGTHEQFF; DNA: TGCGCCAGCAGCTTGGGGACTAGCGGGACCCATGAGCAGTTCTTC
D: .; size: .; V: TRBV7-8; J: TRBJ1-3; CDR3: CASSRGQSSSGNTIYF; DNA: TGTGCCAGCAGCCGAGGACAGTCCAGCTCTGGAAACACCATATATTTT
D: TRBD2; size: .; V: TRBV4-2; J: TRBJ2-1; CDR3: CASSQASGSYNEQFF; DNA: TGTGCCAGCAGCCAAGCTAGCGGATCCTACAATGAGCAGTTCTTC
D: .; size: .; V: TRBV28; J: TRBJ2-7; CDR3: CATTPGPYEQYF; DNA: TGTGCCACTACACCTGGGCCCTACGAGCAGTACTTC
D: .; size: .; V: TRBV5-8; J: TRBJ2-3; CDR3: CASSRIQGGLSTDTQYF; DNA: TGTGCCAGCAGCCGAATCCAGGGGGGCCTTAGTACAGATACGCAGTATTTT
D: .; size: .; V: TRBV7-9; J: TRBJ2-3; CDR3: CASSQTGWVSTDTQYF; DNA: TGTGCCAGCAGCCAAACAGGGTGGGTCAGCACAGATACGCAGTATTTT
D: .; size: .; V: TRBV5-6; J: TRBJ1-3; CDR3: CASSSTRVSGNTIYF; DNA: TGTGCCAGCAGCTCTACGCGGGTATCTGGAAACACCATATATTTT
D: .; size: .; V: TRBV27; J: TRBJ1-5; CDR3: CASSPQGSQPQHF; DNA: TGTGCCAGCAGTCCCCAGGGGAGCCAGCCCCAGCATTTT
D: .; size: once; V: TRBV18; J: TRBJ1-5; CDR3: CASSFAQGSNQPQHF; DNA: TGTGCCAGCTCCTTCGCCCAGGGGAGCAATCAGCCCCAGCATTTT
D: TRBD2; size: .; V: TRBV9; J: TRBJ2-5; CDR3: CASSSGLAVETQYF; DNA: TGTGCCAGCAGCTCGGGACTAGCTGTAGAGACCCAGTACTTC
D: TRBD2; size: .; V: TRBV4-1; J: TRBJ2-1; CDR3: CASSHLGLAGGPTSYNEQFF; DNA: TGCGCCAGCAGCCACCTAGGACTAGCGGGGGGGCCGACTTCATACAATGAGCAGTTCTTC
D: TRBD1; size: .; V: TRBV9; J: TRBJ2-3; CDR3: CASSSGQGPLTDTQYF; DNA: TGTGCCAGCAGCTCCGGACAGGGCCCCCTCACAGATACGCAGTATTTT
D: TRBD1; size: .; V: TRBV4-1; J: TRBJ1-3; CDR3: CASSQVGQSKRSAGNTIYF; DNA: TGCGCCAGCAGCCAAGTGGGACAGTCAAAACGGAGTGCTGGAAACACCATATATTTT
D: TRBD1; size: .; V: TRBV6-1; J: TRBJ1-5; CDR3: CASSEWGQRDQPQHF; DNA: TGTGCCAGCAGTGAATGGGGACAGAGGGATCAGCCCCAGCATTTT
D: TRBD1; size: .; V: TRBV11-2; J: TRBJ2-4; CDR3: CASSLAYRGQGWAKNIQYF; DNA: TGTGCCAGCAGCTTAGCTTATCGGGGACAGGGATGGGCCAAAAACATTCAGTACTTC
D: .; size: .; V: TRBV2; J: TRBJ2-2; CDR3: CASSGGYTGELFF; DNA: TGTGCCAGCAGTGGAGGGTACACCGGGGAGCTGTTTTTT
D: .; size: .; V: TRBV7-2; J: TRBJ2-7; CDR3: CASSLAVAGQHYRYEQYF; DNA: TGTGCCAGCAGCTTAGCAGTGGCAGGGCAACACTACCGCTACGAGCAGTACTTC
D: .; size: .; V: TRBV4-1; J: TRBJ2-7; CDR3: CASSQATGSLSEQYF; DNA: TGCGCCAGCAGCCAGGCGACAGGTAGTTTATCCGAGCAGTACTTC
D: .; size: .; V: TRBV27; J: TRBJ2-7; CDR3: CASSLAARVHEQYF; DNA: TGTGCCAGCAGTTTAGCAGCCAGGGTCCACGAGCAGTACTTC
D: .; size: once; V: TRBV6-5; J: TRBJ1-4; CDR3: CASVSGEKLFF; DNA: TGTGCCAGCGTCTCCGGGGAAAAACTGTTTTTT
D: .; size: .; V: TRBV19; J: TRBJ2-7; CDR3: CASSLGIEQYF; DNA: TGTGCCAGTAGTCTCGGGATCGAGCAGTACTTC
D: .; size: .; V: TRBV19; J: TRBJ1-5; CDR3: CASSIETVNGNQPQHF; DNA: TGTGCCAGTAGTATAGAAACAGTTAATGGCAATCAGCCCCAGCATTTT
D: TRBD1; size: .; V: TRBV6-1; J: TRBJ2-3; CDR3: CASKRQGADTQYF; DNA: TGTGCCAGCAAGAGACAGGGGGCGGATACGCAGTATTTT
D: TRBD1; size: .; V: TRBV28; J: TRBJ1-2; CDR3: CASKTSGGRVGGYTF; DNA: TGTGCCAGCAAAACATCAGGGGGCAGAGTGGGTGGCTACACCTTC